This T cell receptor beta chain was captured in a study of blood T cell repertoires in COVID-19. Per the germline V gene, CDR1 is SGHAT and CDR2 is FQNNGV. J gave up 0 bases and V 1 base, and 1 base lay outside the gene matches. The CDR3 sequence is 15 residues long. This clone appeared a single time. Using immunoSEQ multiplex PCR, the repertoire was profiled, and TCRdb retains in-frame clones only, with some absent. The sample holds approximately 100,000 clones, more than 70% seen once. The receptor was isolated from a woman aged 80 or older in a cohort sampled during active COVID-19. The sample was peripheral blood. V is TRBV11-2 and J is TRBJ2-5; 8 bases are shared with TRBD2. CDR3: CASSLGLANQETQYF. CDR3 nucleotide sequence: TGTGCCAGCAGCTTAGGACTAGCGAACCAAGAGACCCAGTACTTC.